Presented here are 29 T cell receptor beta chains from one specimen sequenced in a study of CD8 T cells in ankylosing spondylitis. TCRdb itself ran the 5' RACE reads through MiXCR, one entry per CDR3 protein. The repertoire holds around 150,000 distinct CDR3 sequences, with around a tenth as singletons. Source material: blood, either unsorted or a sorted T cell fraction (not recorded which). These receptors originate from a male donor with ankylosing spondylitis or in good health (not recorded which).

Ten or more counts support this clonotype. CDR3 nucleotide sequence: TGTGCCAGCAGTCCTCAAGCGGGAGTCGCCCCCGAGCAGTACTTC. Its translation: CASSPQAGVAPEQYF. This chain connects TRBV12-3 or TRBV12-4 to TRBJ2-7, with TRBD2 matching over 8 bases. With 5 bases clipped from V and 6 bases from J, the junction kept 12 bases outside the gene matches. The CDR3 length is 15 residues.

As DNA, the CDR3 is TGTGCCAGCAGCTTTACCTCCTTTAATGAAAAACTGTTTTTT. Protein product: CASSFTSFNEKLFF. The chain uses TRBV5-5 and TRBJ1-4; D is ambiguous. Germline-derived CDR1 and CDR2 are SGHKS and YYEKEE (reference sequence). V was trimmed by 2 bases and J by 4 bases, leaving 9 bases between them. The CDR3 has 14 residues.

In this sample, this clonotype turned up many times. The gene calls are TRBV29-1 and TRBJ1-2; no clear D gene. Germline lookup yields CDR1 SQVTM and CDR2 ANQGSEA. The CDR3 length is 12 residues. Trimming took 7 bases from V and 8 from J, leaving 17 bases between them. CDR3 DNA: TGCAGCGCACGGACTGCGTTGGGGGGCTACACCTTC. Translation gives CSARTALGGYTF.

This clonotype came up many times. The rearrangement joins TRBV5-1 to TRBJ2-5, with D tentatively TRBD1 or TRBD2 (5 bases each). Germline CDR1 reads SGHRS; CDR2 reads YFSETQ. V shed 5 bases and J shed 2 bases, with 19 bases lying between them. The CDR3 length is 16 residues. CDR3 coding DNA: TGCGCCAGCAGTTTTGGGGGTCGCGGAGATCAAGAGACCCAGTACTTC. Encoded protein: CASSFGGRGDQETQYF.

The chain joins TRBV7-9 to TRBJ2-3; 8 nucleotides match TRBD1. Germline V gene data show CDR1 as SEHNR and CDR2 as FQNEAQ (reference sequence). The CDR3 has 14 amino acids. Trimming took 8 bases from V and 4 from J; bases not matched to a gene: 8. The CDR3, as DNA: TGTGCCAGCCTCTCAGGGGGCTACGCAGATACGCAGTATTTT. Translation gives CASLSGGYADTQYF.

The rearrangement links TRBV7-9 to TRBJ2-1; TRBD2 is a possible D gene (6 bases). Trimming cost V 3 bases and J 2 bases, with 11 bases left between them. The germline V gene has CDR1 SEHNR and CDR2 FQNEAQ (reference sequence). The CDR3 runs to 15 residues. The CDR3 sequence: CASSLKTGAYNEQFF. The CDR3 bases are TGTGCCAGCAGCTTGAAGACGGGAGCCTACAATGAGCAGTTCTTC.

This clonotype appeared many times. The genes are TRBV28 and TRBJ1-1; D gene ambiguous. Trimming pared 1 base from V and 1 base from J, leaving 7 bases between. The germline gives CDR1 MDHEN, CDR2 SYDVKM. The CDR3 has 14 residues. Here the CDR3 reads CASSLLLENTEAFF. CDR3 in DNA: TGTGCCAGCAGTTTATTATTGGAGAACACTGAAGCTTTCTTT.

This clonotype came up many times. The J gene is TRBJ2-7, the V gene TRBV5-1; D is unresolved. The CDR3 has 14 residues. Germline V gene lookup returns CDR1 SGHRS and CDR2 YFSETQ. Deletions cut 4 bases from V and 2 bases from J, with 13 bases between. CDR3 loop: CASSKPGPTYEQYF. As DNA, the CDR3 is TGCGCCAGCAGCAAGCCGGGCCCCACCTACGAGCAGTACTTC.

This clonotype was observed many times. J is TRBJ1-6 and V is TRBV5-6; 9 bases map to TRBD1. Germline V CDR1 and CDR2: SGHDT, YYEEEE. This CDR3 region has 16 residues. Unmatched junction bases numbered 7, after V lost 3 bases and J lost 6 bases. The CDR3 DNA reads TGTGCCAGCAGCTCTTTCCCGACAGGGGGTAATTCACCCCTCCACTTT. This gives the protein CASSSFPTGGNSPLHF.

The chain has TRBV29-1 and TRBJ2-1, with 14 nucleotides matching TRBD2. The CDR3 spans 13 residues. J lost 9 bases, V lost 7 bases, and 5 bases had no gene match. CDR1 and CDR2 (germline): SQVTM, ANQGSEA. CDR3 amino acids: CSASTSGGAEQFF. CDR3 sequence (DNA): TGCAGCGCCTCGACTAGCGGGGGGGCTGAGCAGTTCTTC.

In its sample, this clonotype was seen many times. V usage is TRBV20-1 and J usage is TRBJ1-2, with TRBD1 as a possible D gene (6 bases). The CDR3 is made up of 14 amino acids. V lost 5 bases and J lost 8, with 21 bases in between. The germline V gene has CDR1 DFQATT and CDR2 SNEGSKA (reference sequence). CDR3 residues: CSAPDRSINAGYTF. The CDR3 DNA reads TGCAGTGCTCCAGACAGGTCGATAAACGCGGGCTACACCTTC.

This clonotype has at least ten counts. V gene TRBV6-1 combines with J gene TRBJ2-1; 8 nucleotides align to TRBD1. Germline values: CDR1 MNHNS, CDR2 SASEGT. The CDR3 sequence is 13 residues long. V lost 6 bases, J lost 6 bases, and 4 bases stayed unmatched. The CDR3 region has the DNA TGTGCCAGCAGATGGACAGGGTCCAATGAGCAGTTCTTC. Protein sequence: CASRWTGSNEQFF.

On this clonotype itself: It may be a read error: a sequence one base away is much more abundant. The V call is TRBV5-1, the J call TRBJ2-1, with 7 positions matching TRBD1. The germline gives CDR1 SGHRS, CDR2 YFSETQ. The CDR3 runs 12 residues. J was trimmed by 8 bases and V by 3 bases; bases with no gene match: 2. The CDR3 sequence: CASSCTGDEQFF. The CDR3 DNA is TGCGCCAGCAGCTGCACAGGGGATGAGCAGTTCTTC.

In its sample, this clonotype was seen many times. The V gene is TRBV12-3 or TRBV12-4, the J gene TRBJ2-1; D gene uncertain. There are 14 residues in the CDR3. Trimming cost V 2 bases and J 4 bases, with 9 bases left between them. The CDR3 is CASSLLGLYNEQFF. Here the CDR3 DNA reads TGTGCCAGCAGTTTACTGGGTCTTTACAATGAGCAGTTCTTC.

The rearrangement uses TRBV7-2 and TRBJ2-3; D is ambiguous. Trimming removed 5 bases at V and 0 bases at J, with 9 bases between. This CDR3 region has 14 residues. Looked up from germline, CDR1 is SGHTA and CDR2 is FQGNSA. The CDR3 coding sequence is TGTGCCAGCAGCCCACTGCGGAGCACAGATACGCAGTATTTT. Translating it yields CASSPLRSTDTQYF.

This clonotype was seen many times. The V call is TRBV12-3 or TRBV12-4, the J call TRBJ2-5, with D maybe TRBD2 (5 bases). V gave up 7 bases and J gave up 7 bases, with 22 bases separating them. The CDR3 sequence is 15 residues long. CDR3 nucleotides: TGTGCCAGCACCAACTTCCACAAAACCGAGGGGACCCAGTACTTC. Its translation: CASTNFHKTEGTQYF.

The CDR3 is CASSLDGGIEAFF. The CDR3 region has the DNA TGCGCCAGCAGCTTGGATGGAGGTATTGAAGCTTTCTTT. J is TRBJ1-1 and V is TRBV5-1; D unclear. The CDR3 runs to 13 residues. The V gene's germline CDR1 is SGHRS and CDR2 YFSETQ. Trimming pared 0 bases from V and 7 bases from J, leaving 10 bases between.

This clonotype appeared many times. The J gene is TRBJ1-2, the V gene TRBV29-1; no reliable D call. Germline V gene lookup returns CDR1 SQVTM and CDR2 ANQGSEA. This CDR3 contains 15 residues. Trimming shortened V by 0 bases and J by 5 bases, and 16 bases separated the two germline ends. The CDR3 coding sequence is TGCAGCGTTGAAGAGGGAGGACGCATCGGATATGGCTACACCTTC. It is translated as CSVEEGGRIGYGYTF.

This clonotype was picked up many times. This sequence joins TRBV6-2 or TRBV6-3 and TRBJ2-7, with 8 bases aligning to TRBD1. CDR3 size: 16 residues. V was clipped by 4 bases and J by 0 bases; unmatched bases: 8. Germline lookup yields CDR1 MNHEY and CDR2 SVGEGT. The CDR3 DNA follows: TGTGCCAGCAGTTTATCCCGGGACAGGAACTCCTACGAGCAGTACTTC. Protein product: CASSLSRDRNSYEQYF.

This clonotype was seen repeatedly, ten times or more. The CDR3 DNA reads TGCAGTGCTAGAAGTTGGGGGACTAGCGAGTTCTTC. It encodes CSARSWGTSEFF. The chain carries TRBV20-1 and TRBJ2-1; TRBD2 aligns across 10 bases. Trimming took 2 bases from V and 14 from J; bases not matched to a gene: 6. In germline, CDR1 is DFQATT, CDR2 SNEGSKA (reference sequence). The CDR3 covers 12 residues.

This clonotype was counted only a few times. The gene calls are TRBV5-1 and TRBJ2-5; D ambiguous. This CDR3 contains 16 residues. CDR1 SGHRS and CDR2 YFSETQ come from the germline V gene. V dropped 0 bases and J dropped 2 bases, with 14 bases sitting between them. Here the CDR3 DNA reads TGCGCCAGCAGCTTGGGTCTGGGGATCGGGCAAGAGACCCAGTACTTC. This gives the protein CASSLGLGIGQETQYF.

This clonotype came up many times. V usage is TRBV7-6 and J usage is TRBJ2-1, with D tentatively TRBD1 or TRBD2 (5 bases each). Germline V gene sequence: CDR1 SGHVS, CDR2 FNYEAQ. The CDR3 length is 14 residues. V lost 0 bases and J lost 10, with 13 bases in between. The CDR3 loop is CASSLARLAGEQFF. The CDR3 coding sequence is TGTGCCAGCAGCTTAGCTAGGCTAGCAGGGGAGCAGTTCTTC.

This clonotype was counted between two and nine times. The chain carries TRBV5-4 and TRBJ2-7, with 11 bases identical to TRBD2. Per germline, CDR1 SGHNT and CDR2 YYREEE (reference sequence). V dropped 2 bases and J dropped 4; count of bases not matched to a gene: 2. The CDR3 spans 14 residues. The CDR3 DNA sequence: TGTGCCAGCAGCTTCGGGACTAGCGGTTACGAGCAGTACTTC. This encodes CASSFGTSGYEQYF.

This clonotype was recorded at least ten times. The chain carries TRBV10-1 and TRBJ2-2; D might be TRBD1 (5 bases). This CDR3 is 14 amino acids long. CDR1 and CDR2 (germline): WNHNN, SYGVQD (reference sequence). V shed 3 bases and J shed 4 bases, with 9 bases lying between them. The CDR3 spells CASSDVGATGELFF. The CDR3 DNA is TGCGCCAGCAGTGACGTTGGGGCCACCGGGGAGCTGTTTTTT.

The chain carries TRBV7-8 and TRBJ2-6; 8 bases match TRBD2. V lost 2 bases, J lost 0 bases, and 9 bases stayed unmatched. Germline CDR1 is SGHVS and CDR2 is FQNEAQ. This CDR3 has 19 residues. The CDR3 loop is CASSLRSSGALSGANVLTF. Written as DNA, the CDR3 is TGTGCCAGCAGCTTACGTAGTAGCGGGGCTCTCTCTGGGGCCAACGTCCTGACTTTC.

This clonotype was picked up many times. This chain uses TRBV28 with TRBJ1-1; D perhaps matches TRBD1 (6 bases). This CDR3 has 15 residues. Trimming took 2 bases from V and 6 from J, leaving 16 bases between them. In germline, CDR1 is MDHEN, CDR2 SYDVKM. The CDR3 loop reads CASSLGTLEGAEAFF. The CDR3 region has the DNA TGTGCCAGCAGTTTAGGGACTCTAGAGGGGGCTGAAGCTTTCTTT.

This clonotype was seen only a few times. The V and J genes are TRBV5-1 and TRBJ1-3, with D unresolved. CDR3 size: 15 residues. Trimming removed 9 bases at V and 0 bases at J, with 16 bases between. Germline lookup yields CDR1 SGHRS and CDR2 YFSETQ. CDR3 sequence (DNA): TGCGCCACCAAATACGGCCCCTCCTCTGGAAACACCATATATTTT. This gives the protein CATKYGPSSGNTIYF.

This clonotype showed up just a few times. The chain uses TRBV5-1 and TRBJ1-1; 11 bases agree with TRBD1. This CDR3 has 15 residues. The germline CDR1 and CDR2 sequences are SGHRS and YFSETQ. The ends lost 4 bases at V and 1 base at J; junction bases unmatched: 3. CDR3 sequence: CASSRTGGANTEAFF. In DNA form, the CDR3 reads TGCGCCAGCAGCCGGACAGGGGGCGCGAACACTGAAGCTTTCTTT.

This clonotype has at least ten counts. This chain connects TRBV6-1 to TRBJ2-1, with TRBD2 matching 8 bases. The V and J ends lost 8 bases and 7 bases, in that order; junction bases with no gene match: 10. The CDR3 length is 14 residues. Germline V gives CDR1 MNHNS, CDR2 SASEGT. DNA of the CDR3: TGTGCCAGCCGGGAGAGAGCGGGAGTTAATGAGCAGTTCTTC. This gives the protein CASRERAGVNEQFF.